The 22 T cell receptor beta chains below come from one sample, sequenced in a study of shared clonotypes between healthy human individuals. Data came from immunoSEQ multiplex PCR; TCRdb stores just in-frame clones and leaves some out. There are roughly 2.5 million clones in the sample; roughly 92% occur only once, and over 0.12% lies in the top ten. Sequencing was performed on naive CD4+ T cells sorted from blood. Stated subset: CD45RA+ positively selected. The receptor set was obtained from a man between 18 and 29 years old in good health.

The CDR3 DNA follows: TGTGCCAGCAGTGCCGGAAATTTAGCTGGGAGGTCCCAGTTCTTC. Protein: CASSAGNLAGRSQFF. V gene TRBV2 combines with J gene TRBJ2-1; tentatively, D is TRBD2 (6 bases). Trimming cost V 4 bases and J 13 bases, with 23 bases left between them. The CDR3 covers 15 residues. The germline V gene encodes CDR1 SNHLY and CDR2 FYNNEI.

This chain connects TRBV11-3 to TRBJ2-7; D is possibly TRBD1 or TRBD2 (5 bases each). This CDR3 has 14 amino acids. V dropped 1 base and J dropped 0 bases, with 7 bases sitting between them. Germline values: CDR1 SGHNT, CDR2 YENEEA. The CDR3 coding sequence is TGTGCCAGCAGCTTAGGGGGGAACTCCTACGAGCAGTACTTC. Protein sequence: CASSLGGNSYEQYF.

The CDR3 sequence: CASSKTGVQPQHF. The CDR3 DNA follows: TGTGCCAGCAGCAAAACGGGGGTTCAGCCCCAGCATTTT. The rearrangement links TRBV9 to TRBJ1-5, with D possibly TRBD1 on 5 matching bases. The length of the CDR3 is 13 residues. The germline gives CDR1 SGDLS, CDR2 YYNGEE. Trimming pared 4 bases from V and 6 bases from J, leaving 11 bases between.

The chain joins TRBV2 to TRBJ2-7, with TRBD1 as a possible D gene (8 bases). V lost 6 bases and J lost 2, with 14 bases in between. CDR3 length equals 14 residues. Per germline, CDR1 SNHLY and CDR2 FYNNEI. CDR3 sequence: CASSRTGRAYEQYF. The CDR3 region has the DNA TGTGCCAGCAGCCGGACAGGGAGGGCCTACGAGCAGTACTTC.

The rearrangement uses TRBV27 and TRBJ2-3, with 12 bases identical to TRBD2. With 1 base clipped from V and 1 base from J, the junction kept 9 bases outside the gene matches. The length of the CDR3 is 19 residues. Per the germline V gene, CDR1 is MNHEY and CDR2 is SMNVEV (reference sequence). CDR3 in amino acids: CASSLWASLAGGGTDTQYF. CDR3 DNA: TGTGCCAGCAGTTTATGGGCCTCCCTAGCGGGGGGGGGCACAGATACGCAGTATTTT.

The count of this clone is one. The CDR3 loop reads CASSENSGRDEQFF. CDR3 bases: TGCGCCAGCAGTGAGAATTCGGGCAGAGATGAGCAGTTCTTC. V gene TRBV10-1 combines with J gene TRBJ2-1; no clear D. The V gene's germline CDR1 is WNHNN and CDR2 SYGVQD (reference sequence). Trimming pared 2 bases from V and 8 bases from J, leaving 13 bases between. There are 14 residues in the CDR3.

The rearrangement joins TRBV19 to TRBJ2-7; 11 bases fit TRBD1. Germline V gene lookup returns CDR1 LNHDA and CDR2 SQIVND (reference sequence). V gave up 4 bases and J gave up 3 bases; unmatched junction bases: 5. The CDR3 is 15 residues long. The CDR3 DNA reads TGTGCCAGTAGTACAACCGGGACAGGGGGCTACGAGCAGTACTTC. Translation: CASSTTGTGGYEQYF.

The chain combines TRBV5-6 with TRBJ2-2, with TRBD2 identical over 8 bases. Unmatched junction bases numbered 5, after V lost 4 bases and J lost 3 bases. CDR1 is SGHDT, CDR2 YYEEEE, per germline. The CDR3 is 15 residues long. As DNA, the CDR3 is TGTGCCAGCAGCACCCAGCGGGAGTACACCGGGGAGCTGTTTTTT. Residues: CASSTQREYTGELFF. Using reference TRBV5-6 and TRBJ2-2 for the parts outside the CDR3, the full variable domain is DAGVTQSPTHLIKTRGQQVTLRCSPKSGHDTVSWYQQALGQGPQFIFQYYEEEERQRGNFPDRFSGHQFPNYSSELNVNALLLGDSALYLCASSTQREYTGELFFGEGSRLTVL.

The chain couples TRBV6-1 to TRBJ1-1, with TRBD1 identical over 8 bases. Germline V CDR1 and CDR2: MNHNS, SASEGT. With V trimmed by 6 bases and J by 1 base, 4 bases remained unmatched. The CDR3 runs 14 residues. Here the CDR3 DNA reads TGTGCCAGCAGGGGAGACAGGGGGAACACTGAAGCTTTCTTT. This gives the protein CASRGDRGNTEAFF.

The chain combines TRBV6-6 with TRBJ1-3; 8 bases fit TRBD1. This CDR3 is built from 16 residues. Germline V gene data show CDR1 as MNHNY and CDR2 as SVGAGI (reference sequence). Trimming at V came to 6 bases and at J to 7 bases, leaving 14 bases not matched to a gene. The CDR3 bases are TGTGCCAGCAGCCCCGGGGACAGGTTCTTTGGGAACACCATATATTTT. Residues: CASSPGDRFFGNTIYF.

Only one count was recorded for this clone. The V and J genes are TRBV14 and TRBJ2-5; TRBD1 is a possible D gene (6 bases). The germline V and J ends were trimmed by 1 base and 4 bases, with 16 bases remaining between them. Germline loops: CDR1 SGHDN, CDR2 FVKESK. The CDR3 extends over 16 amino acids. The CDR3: CASSQVAGTFTETQYF. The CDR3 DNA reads TGTGCCAGCAGCCAAGTCGCCGGGACATTTACAGAGACCCAGTACTTC.

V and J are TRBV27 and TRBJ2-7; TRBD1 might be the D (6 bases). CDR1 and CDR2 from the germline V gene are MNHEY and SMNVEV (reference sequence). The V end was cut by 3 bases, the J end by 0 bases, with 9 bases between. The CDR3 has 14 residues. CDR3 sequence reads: CASSFDRISYEQYF. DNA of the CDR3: TGTGCCAGCAGTTTTGACAGGATCTCCTACGAGCAGTACTTC.

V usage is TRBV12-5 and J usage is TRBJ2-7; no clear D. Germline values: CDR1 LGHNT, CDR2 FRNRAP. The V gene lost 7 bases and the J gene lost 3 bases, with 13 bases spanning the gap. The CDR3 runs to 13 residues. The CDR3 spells CASAARTDYEQYF. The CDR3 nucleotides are TGTGCTAGTGCTGCCCGGACCGACTACGAGCAGTACTTC.

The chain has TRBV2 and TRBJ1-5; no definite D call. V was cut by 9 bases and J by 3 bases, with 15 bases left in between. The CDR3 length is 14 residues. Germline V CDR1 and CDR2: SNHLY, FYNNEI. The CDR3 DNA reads TGTGCCAGTCGGCAAGGCGCACCCAATCAGCCCCAGCATTTT. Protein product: CASRQGAPNQPQHF.

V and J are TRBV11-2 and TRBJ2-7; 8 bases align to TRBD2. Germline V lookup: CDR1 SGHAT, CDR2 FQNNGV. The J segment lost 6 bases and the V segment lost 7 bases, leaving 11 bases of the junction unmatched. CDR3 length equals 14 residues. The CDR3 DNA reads TGTGCCAGCATCCTTAGCGGGACCTTAAGCGAGCAGTACTTC. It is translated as CASILSGTLSEQYF. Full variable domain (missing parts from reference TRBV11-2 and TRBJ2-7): EAGVAQSPRYKIIEKRQSVAFWCNPISGHATLYWYQQILGQGPKLLIQFQNNGVVDDSQLPKDRFSAERLKGVDSTLKIQPAKLEDSAVYLCASILSGTLSEQYFGPGTRLTVT.

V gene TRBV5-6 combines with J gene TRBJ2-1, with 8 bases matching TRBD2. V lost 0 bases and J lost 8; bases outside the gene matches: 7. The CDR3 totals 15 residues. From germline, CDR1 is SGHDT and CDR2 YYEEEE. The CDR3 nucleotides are TGTGCCAGCAGCTTGGCATTAGCGGGATTTCATGAGCAGTTCTTC. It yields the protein CASSLALAGFHEQFF.

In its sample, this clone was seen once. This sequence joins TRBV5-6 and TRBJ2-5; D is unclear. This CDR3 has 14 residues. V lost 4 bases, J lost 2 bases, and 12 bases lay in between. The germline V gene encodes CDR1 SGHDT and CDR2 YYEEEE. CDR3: CASSPGGVQETQYF. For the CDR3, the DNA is TGTGCCAGCAGCCCTGGTGGAGTTCAAGAGACCCAGTACTTC.

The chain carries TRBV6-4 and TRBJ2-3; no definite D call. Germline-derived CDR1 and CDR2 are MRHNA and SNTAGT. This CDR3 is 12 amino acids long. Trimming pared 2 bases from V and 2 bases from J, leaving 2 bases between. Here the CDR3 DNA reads TGTGCCAGCAGTGACCACACAGATACGCAGTATTTT. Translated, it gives CASSDHTDTQYF.

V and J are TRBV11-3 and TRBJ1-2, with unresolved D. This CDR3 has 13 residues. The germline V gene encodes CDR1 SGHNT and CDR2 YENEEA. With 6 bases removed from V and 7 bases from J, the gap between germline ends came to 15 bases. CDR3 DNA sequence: TGTGCCAGCAGTTCCCCCGGGGAAGCTGGCTACACCTTC. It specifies CASSSPGEAGYTF.

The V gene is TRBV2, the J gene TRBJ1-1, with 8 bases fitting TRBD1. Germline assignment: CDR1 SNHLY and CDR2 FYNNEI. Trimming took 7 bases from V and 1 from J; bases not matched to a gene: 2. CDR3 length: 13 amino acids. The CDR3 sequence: CASKTGANTEAFF. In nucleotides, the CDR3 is TGTGCCAGCAAGACAGGGGCGAACACTGAAGCTTTCTTT.

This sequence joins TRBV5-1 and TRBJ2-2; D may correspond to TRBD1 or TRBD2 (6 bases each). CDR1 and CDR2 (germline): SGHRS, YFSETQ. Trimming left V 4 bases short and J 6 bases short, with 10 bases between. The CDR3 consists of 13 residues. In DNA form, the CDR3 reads TGCGCCAGCAGCGCGGGACACCCCGGGGAGCTGTTTTTT. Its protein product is CASSAGHPGELFF.

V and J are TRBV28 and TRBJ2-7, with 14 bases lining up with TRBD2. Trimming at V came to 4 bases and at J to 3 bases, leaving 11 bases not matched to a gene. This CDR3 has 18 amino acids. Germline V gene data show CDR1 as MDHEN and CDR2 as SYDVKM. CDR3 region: CASSSPGLAGVKYYEQYF. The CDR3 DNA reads TGTGCCAGCAGTTCCCCGGGACTAGCGGGGGTAAAATACTACGAGCAGTACTTC.